The source of this TCR beta chain is a study of cytomegalovirus exposure and HLA in healthy donors. Findings and limits, study-wide: Later analysis associated a missense DCLRE1C variant with TCR beta V- and J-gene trimming. Later, an analysis found that common viral pathogens appeared to be linked with several of the most significant clusters.

The PCR made use of 60 Vbeta and 13 Jbeta primers. Here immunoSEQ multiplex PCR was the method, and the copy in TCRdb shows in-frame clones only, minus some. The sample's table shows around 200,000 clones. The V gene end was trimmed by 6 bases and the J gene end by 8 bases; junction bases not matched to a gene: 10. Germline V gene data show CDR1 as SGHNT and CDR2 as YYREEE (reference sequence). The CDR3 has 15 residues. Note on this clone: Its antigen remains unidentified.

Sequences were obtained from PBMCs. This chain uses TRBV5-4 with TRBJ1-3, with TRBD1 matching 11 bases. This TCR was sampled from a woman between 25 and 40 years old in good health and CMV-seropositive. The CDR3 DNA reads as TGTGCCAGCAACCGACTACCGGGACAGGGGGACACCATATATTTT. Its translation: CASNRLPGQGDTIYF. Drawing the rest from reference TRBV5-4 and TRBJ1-3, the complete variable domain is ETGVTQSPTHLIKTRGQQVTLRCSSQSGHNTVSWYQQALGQGPQFIFQYYREEENGRGNFPPRFSGLQFPNYSSELNVNALELDDSALYLCASNRLPGQGDTIYFGEGSWLTVV.